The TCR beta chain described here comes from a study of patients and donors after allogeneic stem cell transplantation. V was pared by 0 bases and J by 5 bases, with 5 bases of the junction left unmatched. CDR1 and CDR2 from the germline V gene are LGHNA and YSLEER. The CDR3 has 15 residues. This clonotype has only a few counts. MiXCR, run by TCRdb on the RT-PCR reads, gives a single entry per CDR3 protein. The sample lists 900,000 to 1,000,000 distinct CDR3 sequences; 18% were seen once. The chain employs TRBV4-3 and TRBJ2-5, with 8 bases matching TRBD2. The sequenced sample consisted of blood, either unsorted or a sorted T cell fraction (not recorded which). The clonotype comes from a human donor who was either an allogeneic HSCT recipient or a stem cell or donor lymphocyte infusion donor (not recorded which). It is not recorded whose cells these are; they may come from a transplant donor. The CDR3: CASSQDPGLVETQYF. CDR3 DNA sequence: TGCGCCAGCAGCCAAGACCCGGGACTAGTGGAGACCCAGTACTTC.